Sequencing of this T cell receptor (beta chain) was carried out in a study of T-cell reconstitution after alpha-beta-depleted transplantation in children. Trimming removed 2 bases from V and 8 bases from J, with 6 bases in between. This CDR3 spans 11 amino acids. This clonotype was seen repeatedly, ten times or more. Researchers prepared the TCRbeta library using unique molecular identifiers, the study reports. TCRdb re-called the PCR reads through MiXCR, storing one row per CDR3 protein. Among hundreds of thousands of distinct CDR3 sequences, over 9.5% were seen once, and the ten largest hold about 4.3%.

This TCR came from a human donor who donated a stem cell graft to a child with acute myeloid leukemia. This chain connects TRBV12-3 or TRBV12-4 to TRBJ1-2, with unresolved D. The sequences come from PBMCs from the stem cell graft donor, collected from the stem cell graft. CDR3 protein: CASSLSTGYTF. Written as DNA, the CDR3 is TGTGCCAGCAGTTTATCAACGGGCTACACCTTC.